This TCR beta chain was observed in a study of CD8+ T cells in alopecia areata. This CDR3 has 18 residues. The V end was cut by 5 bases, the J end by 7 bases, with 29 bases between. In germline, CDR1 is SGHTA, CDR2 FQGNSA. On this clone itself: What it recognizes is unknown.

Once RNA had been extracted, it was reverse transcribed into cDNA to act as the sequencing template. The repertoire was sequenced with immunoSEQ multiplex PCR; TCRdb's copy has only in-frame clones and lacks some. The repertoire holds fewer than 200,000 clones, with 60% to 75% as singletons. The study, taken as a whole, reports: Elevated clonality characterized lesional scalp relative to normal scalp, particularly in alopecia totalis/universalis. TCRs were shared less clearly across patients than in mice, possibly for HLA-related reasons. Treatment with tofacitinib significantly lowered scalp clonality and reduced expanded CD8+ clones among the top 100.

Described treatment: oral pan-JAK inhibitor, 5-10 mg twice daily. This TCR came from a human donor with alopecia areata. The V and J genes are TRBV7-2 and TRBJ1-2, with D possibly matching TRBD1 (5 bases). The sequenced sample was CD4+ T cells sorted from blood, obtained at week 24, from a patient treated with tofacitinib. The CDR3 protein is CASSQLPQGGARRRGYTF. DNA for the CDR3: TGTGCCAGCAGCCAGCTCCCCCAGGGAGGGGCGAGGAGACGTGGCTACACCTTC.